What follows describes a single TCR beta chain. In the original processing: Reference gene primer amplification gave nucleated cell count estimates. Only in-frame clones appear in the TCRdb table, and some are missing; sequencing was by immunoSEQ multiplex PCR. From that table come the V and J calls and clone size; the DNA was used to work out D and trimming. The sample lists around 160,000 clones; approximately 80% were seen once. The record originates from a study of blood T cell repertoires in COVID-19. The overall study: COVID-19 samples collected from the United States, Italy and Spain covered acute and convalescent phases. The cDNA or gDNA used as material had been derived from T cells, B-cell-depleted T cells, or PBMCs.

The junction had 12 bases not matched to a gene; V was cut back by 5 bases and J by 3 bases. Germline lookup yields CDR1 MNHEY and CDR2 SMNVEV (reference sequence). CDR3 length: 17 amino acids. This rearrangement joins TRBV27 to TRBJ1-5; 8 positions agree with TRBD1. Material: peripheral blood. The source of this sequence is a man aged 55 to 69 with active or convalescent COVID-19. CDR3 sequence (DNA): TGTGCCAGCAGTAGCAGCTACAGGGGGGCTTACAATCAGCCCCAGCATTTT. Amino acid sequence: CASSSSYRGAYNQPQHF.